This T cell receptor (beta chain) is from a study of beta chain features in type 1 diabetes. Whole-study context: What patients shared with healthy donors was a similar profile of age, gender and cell yields. Study-level results: Within the patient group, naive, central memory and Treg TCRB repertoires appeared more similar to each other than within healthy donors. PCR may have favored shorter templates equally in patients and controls. Researchers report that Type 1 diabetes patients had moderately but significantly shorter TCRB CDR3s across all four CD4+ subsets.

CDR1 is MGHDK and CDR2 is SYGVNS in the germline V gene. Trimming took 4 bases from V and 5 from J, leaving 12 bases between them. There are 13 residues in the CDR3. The study reverse transcribed the entire isolated RNA, so it sequenced expressed TCRB transcripts. TCRdb's table, derived via immunoSEQ multiplex PCR, lists solely in-frame clones and lacks some. Here the sample spans 300,000 to 350,000 clones, around a fifth being singletons. Notes on this clone: Antigen: not known.

This chain links TRBV25-1 with TRBJ2-7, with D maybe TRBD1 (6 bases). Material: naive CD4+ T cells from blood. The clonotype comes from a woman aged 18-29 years in good health. The CDR3 nucleotides read TGTGCCAGCAGTGGTAACAGGGTCCACGAGCAGTACTTC. Its translation: CASSGNRVHEQYF.